The clone carrying this TCR beta chain showed up just a few times. The antigen is unknown. The data derive from a study of post-analysis software for immune sequencing data. Whole-study context: Both relapsing-remitting and secondary progressive multiple sclerosis featured among the disease courses, as did progressive-relapsing multiple sclerosis. Study conclusions and caveats: Significantly lower normalized Chao1 diversity was found in patients with multiple sclerosis relative to controls. Under F measure analysis, samples from one preparation batch co-clustered strongly. TRBV segments more frequent in patients than in controls numbered five and included TRBV5-6, TRBV5-1 and TRBV20-1.

The authors incorporated unique molecular identifiers into the TCR beta cDNA libraries. With about 0.95 to 10 million T cells as the source, 500,000 to 650,000 cDNA molecules resulted. TCRdb processed the PCR reads anew with MiXCR; each CDR3 protein has one entry. This sample carries approximately 660,000 distinct CDR3 sequences, roughly three fifths of them seen once, and the ten largest clones take about 11%. This CDR3 is 16 amino acids long. After removal of 5 bases from V and 0 bases from J, the junction contained 5 bases not matched to a gene. Germline values: CDR1 SGHAT, CDR2 FQNNGV. Sequencing was carried out using blood. The chain is built from TRBV11-2 and TRBJ2-1, with 9 positions matching TRBD1. The sequence came from a girl aged 2-10 years with multiple sclerosis. The DNA for the CDR3 is TGTGCCAGCAGCACAGGGGGCGAAAGCTCCTACAATGAGCAGTTCTTC. Residues: CASSTGGESSYNEQFF.